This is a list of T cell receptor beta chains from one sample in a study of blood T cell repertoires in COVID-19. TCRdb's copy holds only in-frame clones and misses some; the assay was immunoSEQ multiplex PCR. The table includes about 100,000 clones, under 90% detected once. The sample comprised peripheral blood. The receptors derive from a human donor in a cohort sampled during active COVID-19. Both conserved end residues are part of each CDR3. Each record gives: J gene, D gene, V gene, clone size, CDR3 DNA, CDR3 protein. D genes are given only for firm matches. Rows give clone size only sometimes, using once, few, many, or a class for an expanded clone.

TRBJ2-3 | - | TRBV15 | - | TGTGCCACCAGCAGAGCGTCAGGGGCGGATACGCAGTATTTT | CATSRASGADTQYF
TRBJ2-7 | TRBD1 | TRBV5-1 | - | TGCGCCAGCAGCAGCGCCCGGGACAGGGCTTACGAGCAGTACTTC | CASSSARDRAYEQYF
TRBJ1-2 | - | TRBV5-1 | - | TGCGCCAGCAGCTCCGGACAGCCTGCTGGCTACACCTTC | CASSSGQPAGYTF
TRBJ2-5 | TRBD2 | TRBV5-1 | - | TGCGCCAGCAGCTGGGGACTAGCGGGGGGTAAGGAGACCCAGTACTTC | CASSWGLAGGKETQYF
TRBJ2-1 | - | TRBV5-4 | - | TGTGCCAACAAACCGGGATTCCTAGACAATGAGCAGTTCTTC | CANKPGFLDNEQFF
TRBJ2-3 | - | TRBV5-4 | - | TGTGCCAGCAGACGGACTGGCACAGATACGCAGTATTTT | CASRRTGTDTQYF
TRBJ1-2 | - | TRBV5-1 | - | TGCGCCAGCAGCCCTACGGGACAAATCACGGGTTATGGCTACACCTTC | CASSPTGQITGYGYTF
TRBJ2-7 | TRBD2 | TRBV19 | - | TGTGCCACTCTCGGGGGGGGCGGCTACGAGCAGTACTTC | CATLGGGGYEQYF
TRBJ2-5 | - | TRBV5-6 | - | TGTGCCAGCAGCTACCAAGAGGCGACCCAGTACTTC | CASSYQEATQYF
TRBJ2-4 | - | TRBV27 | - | TGTGCCAGCAGTTCATTCCGGGCCAAAAACATTCAGTACTTC | CASSSFRAKNIQYF
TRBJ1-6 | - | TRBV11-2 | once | TGTGCCAGCAGCTTAATCCGGGGGGATTCACCCCTCCACTTT | CASSLIRGDSPLHF
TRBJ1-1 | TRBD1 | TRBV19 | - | TGTGCCAGTAACCCCCCCGGGACAGAATCAAACACTGAAGCTTTCTTT | CASNPPGTESNTEAFF
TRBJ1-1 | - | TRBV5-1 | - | TGCGCCAGCAGCTTACAATCCGGACAGCTTGGCACTGAAGCTTTCTTT | CASSLQSGQLGTEAFF
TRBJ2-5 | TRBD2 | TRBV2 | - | TGTGCCAGCAGTGCCTCTAGCGGGGGTTCGTCCCAGTACTTC | CASSASSGGSSQYF
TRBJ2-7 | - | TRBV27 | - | TGTGCCAGCAGTTTATGGGCAGAGAACGAGCAGTACTTC | CASSLWAENEQYF
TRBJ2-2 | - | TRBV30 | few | TGTGCCTGGAGCGAACTAGGCGGGGAGCTGTTTTTT | CAWSELGGELFF
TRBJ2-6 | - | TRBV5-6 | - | TGTGCCAGCAGCTTTCCCGACGGGGCTGGGGCCAACGTCCTGACTTTC | CASSFPDGAGANVLTF
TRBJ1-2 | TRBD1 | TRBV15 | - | TGTGCCACCAGCAGTGAACAGGGGTTAGGGGACTATGGCTACACCTTC | CATSSEQGLGDYGYTF
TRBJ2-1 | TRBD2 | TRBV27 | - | TGTGCCAGCAGTTCCGGGAGACTAGCGGGGGACAATGAGCAGTTCTTC | CASSSGRLAGDNEQFF
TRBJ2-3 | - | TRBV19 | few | TGTGCCAGTAGGCGGGACGGGGCAGATACGCAGTATTTT | CASRRDGADTQYF